This T cell receptor (beta chain) was profiled in a study of CD8+ T cells in alopecia areata. The wider study: Oral tofacitinib, 5 to 10 mg twice daily, was given in an open-label trial. Study conclusions and caveats: In scalp and blood during tofacitinib, many expanded lesional clones persisted.

Remarks on this clone: What it binds is not known.

Germline V gene sequence: CDR1 MNHEY, CDR2 SMNVEV (reference sequence). The V gene end was trimmed by 0 bases and the J gene end by 0 bases; junction bases not matched to a gene: 9. The CDR3 runs to 19 residues. Following RNA extraction, reverse transcription yielded cDNA that acted as the sequencing template. Sequencing used immunoSEQ multiplex PCR; TCRdb keeps in-frame clones, though not all of them. The sample yields some 99,000 clones, roughly three fifths seen once. As to treatment: oral pan-JAK inhibitor, 5-10 mg twice daily. This receptor was taken from a human donor with alopecia areata. The genes are TRBV27 and TRBJ2-3, with TRBD2 matching over 10 bases. Sequences were derived from CD8+ T cells sorted from blood, sampled at week 4, from a patient treated with tofacitinib. The CDR3 here is CASSLSRLAGDFSTDTQYF. The CDR3 region has the DNA TGTGCCAGCAGTTTATCTAGGCTAGCGGGGGACTTTAGCACAGATACGCAGTATTTT.